This T cell receptor (beta chain) was retrieved from a study of blood T cell repertoires in COVID-19. Overall study: Samples came from the United States, Italy and Spain, spanning acute and convalescent COVID-19. The cDNA or gDNA used as material had been derived from T cells, B-cell-depleted T cells, or PBMCs.

The V gene's germline CDR1 is LGHNA and CDR2 YSLEER. The V gene lost 0 bases and the J gene lost 10 bases, with 10 bases spanning the gap. This CDR3 has 14 amino acids. Original analysis: Reference gene primer amplification in the assay estimated nucleated cell counts. Assay: immunoSEQ multiplex PCR; the TCRdb copy retains only in-frame clones and omits some. V, J and clone size derive from that table, while D and trimming were established from the DNA sequence. The data contain 60,000 to 100,000 clones, 70% to 90% of them singletons. This chain uses TRBV4-3 with TRBJ1-6; perhaps TRBD1 as D (6 bases). The source material was peripheral blood. This receptor was obtained from a man in his forties or fifties with active COVID-19. The CDR3 spells CASSQETGPSPLHF. The CDR3 DNA reads as TGCGCCAGCAGCCAAGAGACAGGACCGTCACCCCTCCACTTT.